The clone carrying this TCR beta chain was seen more than once but under ten times. The antigen remains undetermined. Germline lookup yields CDR1 MNHEY and CDR2 SMNVEV (reference sequence). The CDR3 totals 14 residues. The junction had 9 bases not matched to a gene; V was cut back by 11 bases and J by 2 bases. Uncontrolled infection, other autoimmune disease, pregnancy or lactation excluded patients. The PBMCs were sourced from fresh peripheral blood (more than 8.5 ml). The sample belongs to a study of T cells in Graves' hyperthyroidism and ophthalmopathy. The overall study: Initial diagnosis, before any treatment, was when peripheral blood was collected. Findings of the study overall: The model predicted ophthalmopathy a median around six months before onset.

TCR beta CDR3 regions were amplified from RNA. The HTBI primer set was used in a first-round RT-PCR of the TCR CDR3. MiXCR, applied by TCRdb to the multiplex PCR reads, yields one record per CDR3 protein. The sample holds 450,000 to 600,000 distinct CDR3 sequences; nearly 20% are singletons and the top ten take about 50%. Input material: blood. The chain recombines TRBV27 with TRBJ2-7; TRBD2 aligns across 10 bases. This clonotype originated in a man aged 35 to 55 with Graves' ophthalmopathy. The CDR3 sequence is CAVRGLAGAYEQYF. CDR3 nucleotide sequence: TGTGCCGTCCGTGGGCTAGCGGGAGCCTACGAGCAGTACTTC.